The 20 T cell receptor beta chains reported below all come from one sample, sequenced in a study of cytomegalovirus exposure and HLA in healthy donors. The PCR contained 60 Vbeta and 13 Jbeta primers. Some clones are missing from TCRdb's copy, which holds only in-frame ones; the method was immunoSEQ multiplex PCR. The table records 130,000 or so clones, more than 8% of them present only once. Sequencing was carried out using PBMCs. The receptors come from a middle-aged man in good health and CMV-seronegative.

The V and J genes are TRBV5-6 and TRBJ2-1; 7 nucleotides match TRBD1. Germline assignment: CDR1 SGHDT and CDR2 YYEEEE. The CDR3 has 14 residues. V lost 3 bases and J lost 5; bases outside the gene matches: 5. The CDR3 spells CASSSGTANNEQFF. The CDR3 DNA follows: TGTGCCAGCAGCTCCGGGACAGCCAACAATGAGCAGTTCTTC.

This clone has a handful of counts. The genes are TRBV11-3 and TRBJ1-3, with D perhaps matching TRBD1 (5 bases). Germline CDR1 SGHNT, CDR2 YENEEA. CDR3 size: 14 residues. The V end was cut by 4 bases, the J end by 6 bases, with 13 bases between. CDR3 sequence: CASSSGGSANTIYF. CDR3 sequence (DNA): TGTGCCAGCAGCTCCGGGGGGTCGGCAAACACCATATATTTT.

The chain is built from TRBV15 and TRBJ2-3; 11 nucleotides agree with TRBD2. CDR1 and CDR2 from the germline V gene are LNHNV and YYDKDF (reference sequence). The junction had 1 base not matched to a gene; V was cut back by 1 base and J by 1 base. CDR3 size: 16 residues. The CDR3 DNA is TGTGCCACCAGCAGAGCGGGACTAGCGGGCACAGATACGCAGTATTTT. Protein product: CATSRAGLAGTDTQYF.

This clone was observed a handful of times. The chain recombines TRBV5-1 with TRBJ1-5; maybe TRBD1 (5 bases). The germline V gene encodes CDR1 SGHRS and CDR2 YFSETQ. The ends were cut back, 3 bases at V and 5 bases at J, with 9 bases in the middle. The CDR3 totals 13 residues. CDR3 loop: CASSSTGDQPQHF. The DNA of the CDR3 is TGCGCCAGCAGCTCGACGGGGGATCAGCCCCAGCATTTT.

The rearrangement links TRBV5-1 to TRBJ1-1, with D unclear. The V gene lost 2 bases and the J gene lost 0 bases, with 8 bases spanning the gap. The CDR3 has 14 residues. Germline V gene sequence: CDR1 SGHRS, CDR2 YFSETQ. The CDR3: CASSFRRVNTEAFF. CDR3 nucleotide sequence: TGCGCCAGCAGCTTTAGGAGAGTGAACACTGAAGCTTTCTTT. Based on the CDR3 plus reference TRBV5-1 and TRBJ1-1, the full variable domain is KAGVTQTPRYLIKTRGQQVTLSCSPISGHRSVSWYQQTPGQGLQFLFEYFSETQRNKGNFPGRFSGRQFSNSRSEMNVSTLELGDSALYLCASSFRRVNTEAFFGQGTRLTVV.

The J gene is TRBJ1-2, the V gene TRBV19; D uncertain. The CDR3 runs 12 residues. The germline V and J ends were trimmed by 0 bases and 9 bases, with 8 bases remaining between them. Germline lookup yields CDR1 LNHDA and CDR2 SQIVND (reference sequence). CDR3 sequence reads: CASSIEAKSYTF. For the CDR3, the DNA is TGTGCCAGTAGTATAGAGGCCAAAAGCTACACCTTC.

DNA of the CDR3: TGTGCCAGCAGTGGTGGAGTTTCGAGCACAGATACGCAGTATTTT. Its protein is CASSGGVSSTDTQYF. The V gene is TRBV5-8, the J gene TRBJ2-3, with D unclear. The CDR3 is 15 amino acids. The germline CDR1 and CDR2 sequences are SGHTS and YDEGEE. Trimming removed 5 bases at V and 0 bases at J, with 13 bases between.

This clone was picked up a small number of times. An end of the junction differs from the germline gene, which may be a read error. The sample holds other DNA sequences that translate to the same CDR3. The chain carries TRBV10-3 and TRBJ2-2; TRBD1 matches at 9 bases. This CDR3 comprises 15 residues. Germline CDR1 and CDR2: ENHRY and SYGVKD. The CDR3 nucleotides read TGTGCCATCAGCACCGGGACAGGGAACACTGGGGAGCTGTTTTTT. Its protein is CAISTGTGNTGELFF.

The rearrangement joins TRBV19 to TRBJ2-1; 16 bases are a match to TRBD2. The CDR3 runs to 20 residues. Germline V gene data show CDR1 as LNHDA and CDR2 as SQIVND (reference sequence). Germline trimming cut 1 base from V and 7 bases from J; bases unmatched to any gene: 13. CDR3 residues: CASSIGRGGLAGGPRNEQFF. In DNA, the CDR3 is TGTGCCAGTAGTATAGGTCGAGGGGGACTAGCGGGGGGGCCCAGGAATGAGCAGTTCTTC.

A few counts support this clone. V and J are TRBV5-1 and TRBJ2-2; D is possibly TRBD1 (5 bases). The V gene's germline CDR1 is SGHRS and CDR2 YFSETQ. The CDR3 runs 15 residues. Trimming cost V 0 bases and J 4 bases, with 10 bases left between them. CDR3 in DNA: TGCGCCAGCAGCTTGGGCCAGGGCGGCACCGGGGAGCTGTTTTTT. This sequence encodes CASSLGQGGTGELFF.

In its sample, this clone was seen a few times. The gene calls are TRBV7-8 and TRBJ2-1; no firm D call. CDR1 and CDR2 (germline): SGHVS, FQNEAQ. CDR3 length: 14 residues. The V end lost 1 base, the J end lost 5 bases, and 9 bases lay between the germline ends. For the CDR3, the DNA is TGTGCCAGCAGCTTAGTTGGAGAGAACAATGAGCAGTTCTTC. Residues: CASSLVGENNEQFF.

V gene TRBV7-8 combines with J gene TRBJ1-2; D gene unclear. V lost 2 bases and J 6 bases, leaving 7 bases between the germline ends. The CDR3 covers 12 residues. In germline, CDR1 is SGHVS, CDR2 FQNEAQ. CDR3: CASSLWRDGYTF. The CDR3 DNA is TGTGCCAGCAGCTTATGGAGGGATGGCTACACCTTC.

This rearrangement joins TRBV15 to TRBJ2-1; 13 bases are shared with TRBD2. Germline V lookup: CDR1 LNHNV, CDR2 YYDKDF (reference sequence). V lost 4 bases to trimming and J lost 6 bases; unmatched junction nucleotides: 3. CDR3 length equals 15 residues. This chain's CDR3 is CATSTLAGGLNEQFF. In DNA form, the CDR3 reads TGTGCCACCAGCACACTAGCGGGGGGGCTCAATGAGCAGTTCTTC.

This chain links TRBV9 with TRBJ2-3; TRBD1 matches at 9 bases. The CDR3 has 13 amino acids. The V and J ends lost 3 bases and 8 bases, in that order; junction bases with no gene match: 4. The germline V gene has CDR1 SGDLS and CDR2 YYNGEE. The CDR3 DNA sequence: TGTGCCAGCAGCGAGGGACAGGGCGGTACGCAGTATTTT. Translation: CASSEGQGGTQYF.

The V gene is TRBV7-2, the J gene TRBJ2-3; 7 nucleotides match TRBD1. From germline, CDR1 is SGHTA and CDR2 FQGNSA. The CDR3 contains 15 residues. V was clipped by 8 bases and J by 0 bases; unmatched bases: 8. The CDR3 region is CASLLTGISTDTQYF. CDR3 sequence (DNA): TGTGCCAGCTTACTGACAGGGATAAGCACAGATACGCAGTATTTT. The full variable domain, with the rest looked up from reference TRBV7-2 and TRBJ2-3, is GAGVSQSPSNKVTEKGKDVELRCDPISGHTALYWYRQSLGQGLEFLIYFQGNSAPDKSGLPSDRFSAERTGGSVSTLTIQRTQQEDSAVYLCASLLTGISTDTQYFGPGTRLTVL.

This clone has a handful of counts. The DNA of the CDR3 is TGTGCCAGCAGCCAAAATCAGGGATATCAGCCCCAGCATTTT. This sequence encodes CASSQNQGYQPQHF. The V gene is TRBV5-8, the J gene TRBJ1-5; a possible D gene is TRBD1 (5 bases). Trimming pared 4 bases from V and 5 bases from J, leaving 13 bases between. This CDR3 comprises 14 residues. Germline values: CDR1 SGHTS, CDR2 YDEGEE.

The chain joins TRBV9 to TRBJ2-3; perhaps TRBD2 as D (5 bases). CDR1 is SGDLS and CDR2 is YYNGEE in the germline V gene. The germline V and J ends were trimmed by 0 bases and 2 bases, with 13 bases remaining between them. The CDR3 has 16 residues. CDR3 sequence (DNA): TGTGCCAGCAGCGTAGGGGCTCTAGCCCACACAGATACGCAGTATTTT. This translates into CASSVGALAHTDTQYF.

This clone was detected only a few times. This sequence joins TRBV7-9 and TRBJ1-2; no reliable D call. CDR3 size: 14 residues. CDR1 SEHNR and CDR2 FQNEAQ come from the germline V gene (reference sequence). V was pared by 2 bases and J by 3 bases, with 10 bases between. CDR3 in amino acids: CASSLNSRDYGYTF. The CDR3 region has the DNA TGTGCCAGCAGCTTAAATTCCCGGGACTATGGCTACACCTTC.

This clone appeared a few times. This chain links TRBV9 with TRBJ1-1; D perhaps matches TRBD1 (6 bases). The CDR3 consists of 14 residues. Germline V lookup: CDR1 SGDLS, CDR2 YYNGEE. V gave up 4 bases and J gave up 5 bases, with 15 bases separating them. In DNA form, the CDR3 reads TGTGCCAGCAGCCTAGGGGGGGGGCTGACTGAAGCTTTCTTT. Amino acid sequence: CASSLGGGLTEAFF.

This clone was found a few times. The CDR3 bases are TGCGCCAGCAGCTCAAGCGGGAACTCCTACAATGAGCAGTTCTTC. This translates into CASSSSGNSYNEQFF. The chain uses TRBV5-1 and TRBJ2-1, with TRBD2 matching over 7 bases. Germline trimming cut 3 bases from V and 0 bases from J; bases unmatched to any gene: 3. Germline V gene data show CDR1 as SGHRS and CDR2 as YFSETQ. The CDR3 sequence is 15 residues long.